The 22 T cell receptor beta chains in this list originate from one sample, sequenced in a study of beta chain features in type 1 diabetes. The whole isolated RNA underwent reverse transcription, so sequencing captured expressed TCRB transcripts. Data came from immunoSEQ multiplex PCR; TCRdb stores just in-frame clones and leaves some out. This sample has 680,000 or so clones; 15% to 19% occur once, and the top ten carry more than 0.08%. Material for sequencing was naive CD4+ T cells from blood. Every receptor here comes from a man between 18 and 29 years old in good health.

This clone appeared a few times. This chain links TRBV9 with TRBJ1-2; weak D call: TRBD1 (5 bases). Deletions cut 3 bases from V and 7 bases from J, with 22 bases between. This CDR3 is 16 amino acids long. Germline CDR1 is SGDLS and CDR2 is YYNGEE. CDR3 bases: TGTGCCAGCAGCGGTTCGCTAGGAAGAGGGGCGCTTGGCTACACCTTC. Residues: CASSGSLGRGALGYTF.

This clone was seen only a few times. V gene TRBV6-5 combines with J gene TRBJ1-1; D is possibly TRBD1 (5 bases). The CDR3 has 14 amino acids. The germline CDR1 and CDR2 sequences are MNHEY and SVGAGI. Trimming left V 5 bases short and J 4 bases short, with 14 bases between. CDR3: CASSRLLQGTEAFF. CDR3 nucleotide sequence: TGTGCCAGCAGTCGACTTCTCCAGGGCACTGAAGCTTTCTTT.

The V and J genes are TRBV7-2 and TRBJ2-5; either TRBD1 or TRBD2 may fit D (5 bases each). V shed 5 bases and J shed 2 bases, with 15 bases lying between them. CDR3 size: 15 residues. Per germline, CDR1 SGHTA and CDR2 FQGNSA. The CDR3 sequence is CASSIPGLIQETQYF. The CDR3 region has the DNA TGTGCCAGCAGCATCCCGGGGCTTATTCAAGAGACCCAGTACTTC.

The chain employs TRBV19 and TRBJ2-5; perhaps D is TRBD1 or TRBD2 (5 bases each). The CDR3 spans 15 residues. Between the trimmed V and J ends, which lost 5 bases and 5 bases, there was a span of 18 bases. CDR1 and CDR2 (germline): LNHDA, SQIVND (reference sequence). The CDR3 here is CASSLGDPRRETQYF. The CDR3 coding sequence is TGTGCCAGTAGTCTGGGGGACCCCCGAAGGGAGACCCAGTACTTC.

A few counts support this clone. The rearrangement uses TRBV5-1 and TRBJ1-4; D unresolved. Germline CDR1 and CDR2: SGHRS and YFSETQ. The CDR3 has 15 amino acids. Trimming shortened V by 0 bases and J by 3 bases, and 9 bases separated the two germline ends. The CDR3 DNA is TGCGCCAGCAGCTTGGAGCGGACGGCTAATGAAAAACTGTTTTTT. Amino acids: CASSLERTANEKLFF.

As regards this clone: The same CDR3 is also encoded by other DNA sequences in this sample. The J gene is TRBJ1-2, the V gene TRBV2; D call uncertain. Germline values: CDR1 SNHLY, CDR2 FYNNEI. This CDR3 comprises 13 residues. Trimming removed 3 bases at V and 4 bases at J, with 9 bases between. CDR3 amino acids: CASSDRGSYGYTF. CDR3 in DNA: TGTGCCAGCAGTGATCGGGGTTCCTATGGCTACACCTTC. Together with reference TRBV2 and TRBJ1-2, the CDR3 gives the full variable domain: EPEVTQTPSHQVTQMGQEVILRCVPISNHLYFYWYRQILGQKVEFLVSFYNNEISEKSEIFDDQFSVERPDGSNFTLKIRSTKLEDSAMYFCASSDRGSYGYTFGSGTRLTVV.

CDR3 amino acids: CASSRPSGGPGYTF. CDR3 bases: TGTGCCAGCAGCCGACCATCAGGGGGCCCTGGCTACACCTTC. This sequence joins TRBV7-9 and TRBJ1-2; TRBD1 matches 8 bases. From germline, CDR1 is SEHNR and CDR2 FQNEAQ (reference sequence). V dropped 5 bases and J dropped 7; count of bases not matched to a gene: 9. The CDR3 contains 14 residues.

This clone was seen a handful of times. Here the CDR3 DNA reads TGTGCCAGCAGCTTTGACCGGACAGTCAATGGCTACACCTTC. Protein sequence: CASSFDRTVNGYTF. This rearrangement joins TRBV7-2 to TRBJ1-2; D is possibly TRBD1 (6 bases). Germline CDR1 SGHTA, CDR2 FQGNSA. V was clipped by 3 bases and J by 6 bases, with 14 bases between them. The CDR3 has 14 residues. Looking up the rest from reference TRBV7-2 and TRBJ1-2 gives the full variable domain: GAGVSQSPSNKVTEKGKDVELRCDPISGHTALYWYRQSLGQGLEFLIYFQGNSAPDKSGLPSDRFSAERTGGSVSTLTIQRTQQEDSAVYLCASSFDRTVNGYTFGSGTRLTVV.

This clone was seen a handful of times. This chain connects TRBV7-9 to TRBJ2-7; D is unclear. Germline assignment: CDR1 SEHNR and CDR2 FQNEAQ (reference sequence). The CDR3 is made up of 14 amino acids. Trimming pared 6 bases from V and 5 bases from J, leaving 17 bases between. The CDR3 DNA follows: TGTGCCAGCAGTGAGACGGTTTCTAGACACGAGCAGTACTTC. Protein product: CASSETVSRHEQYF.

J is TRBJ2-7 and V is TRBV5-6; 7 bases fit TRBD1. The germline gives CDR1 SGHDT, CDR2 YYEEEE. This CDR3 comprises 15 residues. V lost 2 bases and J lost 2; bases outside the gene matches: 7. For the CDR3, the DNA is TGTGCCAGCAGCTTTCTGGACAGGAGTCCCTACGAGCAGTACTTC. Encoded protein: CASSFLDRSPYEQYF.

The chain combines TRBV5-6 with TRBJ1-1; D perhaps matches TRBD1 (5 bases). The CDR3 length is 13 residues. Trimming shortened V by 7 bases and J by 0 bases, and 10 bases separated the two germline ends. The germline gives CDR1 SGHDT, CDR2 YYEEEE. The CDR3 here is CASRDSMNTEAFF. The CDR3 region has the DNA TGTGCCAGCCGCGACAGTATGAACACTGAAGCTTTCTTT.

This clone was recorded once. The chain joins TRBV6-5 to TRBJ1-2; 7 bases are a match to TRBD1. The CDR3 is 14 residues long. After removal of 2 bases from V and 4 bases from J, the junction contained 4 bases not matched to a gene. Looked up from germline, CDR1 is MNHEY and CDR2 is SVGAGI. The CDR3 sequence is CASSYEYRGYGYTF. The CDR3 coding sequence is TGTGCCAGCAGTTACGAGTACAGGGGCTATGGCTACACCTTC.

The rearrangement links TRBV18 to TRBJ1-5; D uncertain. The CDR3 consists of 15 residues. V gave up 5 bases and J gave up 4 bases, with 15 bases separating them. Per the germline V gene, CDR1 is KGHSH and CDR2 is LQKENI. CDR3 amino acids: CASSEGKGGNQPQHF. The CDR3 nucleotides read TGTGCCAGCTCAGAGGGAAAGGGAGGTAATCAGCCCCAGCATTTT. The full variable domain, in which reference TRBV18 and TRBJ1-5 provide the parts outside the CDR3, is NAGVMQNPRHLVRRRGQEARLRCSPMKGHSHVYWYRQLPEEGLKFMVYLQKENIIDESGMPKERFSAEFPKEGPSILRIQQVVRGDSAAYFCASSEGKGGNQPQHFGDGTRLSIL.

This clone has a count of ten or more. The V call is TRBV10-3, the J call TRBJ2-7; TRBD1 matches at 9 bases. The CDR3 runs to 13 residues. Trimming took 4 bases from V and 3 from J; bases not matched to a gene: 1. Germline V CDR1 and CDR2: ENHRY, SYGVKD. Written as DNA, the CDR3 is TGTGCCATCAGTGGGACAGGGGACTACGAGCAGTACTTC. This translates into CAISGTGDYEQYF.

This clone was seen more than once but under ten times. This chain joins TRBV7-2 and TRBJ2-7; TRBD1 might be the D (6 bases). The CDR3 has 13 amino acids. The germline gives CDR1 SGHTA, CDR2 FQGNSA. V was shortened by 7 bases and J by 2 bases, with 12 bases between the two germline ends. The CDR3: CASTLTGAYEQYF. The CDR3 coding sequence is TGTGCCAGCACCTTGACAGGAGCCTACGAGCAGTACTTC.

The chain uses TRBV6-5 and TRBJ1-1; D uncertain. The V gene's germline CDR1 is MNHEY and CDR2 SVGAGI. CDR3 length: 14 residues. Trimming removed 2 bases from V and 1 base from J, with 8 bases in between. The CDR3 sequence: CASSYVERNTEAFF. The DNA for the CDR3 is TGTGCCAGCAGTTACGTAGAGAGGAACACTGAAGCTTTCTTT.

This clone was recorded a few times. The chain couples TRBV7-8 to TRBJ2-7; D not certain. CDR1 is SGHVS and CDR2 is FQNEAQ in the germline V gene. Trimming removed 5 bases at V and 0 bases at J, with 8 bases between. The CDR3 is made up of 13 amino acids. The CDR3 DNA is TGTGCCAGCAGCCTCGCGGACTCCTACGAGCAGTACTTC. Its protein product is CASSLADSYEQYF.

The chain couples TRBV19 to TRBJ2-7; D is perhaps TRBD1 (6 bases). CDR3 length: 15 amino acids. The ends were cut back, 1 base at V and 1 base at J, with 11 bases in the middle. The germline CDR1 and CDR2 sequences are LNHDA and SQIVND (reference sequence). CDR3 in DNA: TGTGCCAGTAGTATAGCGGGGACAAATTCCTACGAGCAGTACTTC. Protein product: CASSIAGTNSYEQYF.

This clone was counted a few times. The chain couples TRBV2 to TRBJ1-2; D unclear. CDR1 is SNHLY, CDR2 FYNNEI, per germline. The CDR3 contains 12 residues. V was clipped by 4 bases and J by 5 bases, with 8 bases between them. CDR3 sequence: CASSVGGYGYTF. The CDR3 DNA reads as TGTGCCAGCAGTGTAGGAGGTTATGGCTACACCTTC.

The genes are TRBV28 and TRBJ1-2; D unclear. The CDR3 is made up of 12 amino acids. V lost 0 bases, J lost 8 bases, and 7 bases lay in between. The germline V gene encodes CDR1 MDHEN and CDR2 SYDVKM. In DNA, the CDR3 is TGTGCCAGCAGTTTATGGTCTCGAGGCTACACCTTC. Its protein product is CASSLWSRGYTF.

The CDR3 nucleotides are TGTGCCAGCAGTCCCCTGAGGAGGGAGAGCTCCTACGAGCAGTACTTC. This translates into CASSPLRRESSYEQYF. The rearrangement uses TRBV6-6 and TRBJ2-7; D possibly corresponds to TRBD2 (6 bases). Germline lookup yields CDR1 MNHNY and CDR2 SVGAGI (reference sequence). This CDR3 is built from 16 residues. Deletions cut 5 bases from V and 0 bases from J, with 17 bases between.

The chain recombines TRBV5-6 with TRBJ2-3, with a possible D match to TRBD2 (5 bases). This CDR3 has 15 amino acids. V shed 0 bases and J shed 1 base, with 9 bases lying between them. From germline, CDR1 is SGHDT and CDR2 YYEEEE. CDR3 amino acids: CASSLVTSGTDTQYF. In DNA, the CDR3 is TGTGCCAGCAGCTTGGTTACTAGTGGCACAGATACGCAGTATTTT.